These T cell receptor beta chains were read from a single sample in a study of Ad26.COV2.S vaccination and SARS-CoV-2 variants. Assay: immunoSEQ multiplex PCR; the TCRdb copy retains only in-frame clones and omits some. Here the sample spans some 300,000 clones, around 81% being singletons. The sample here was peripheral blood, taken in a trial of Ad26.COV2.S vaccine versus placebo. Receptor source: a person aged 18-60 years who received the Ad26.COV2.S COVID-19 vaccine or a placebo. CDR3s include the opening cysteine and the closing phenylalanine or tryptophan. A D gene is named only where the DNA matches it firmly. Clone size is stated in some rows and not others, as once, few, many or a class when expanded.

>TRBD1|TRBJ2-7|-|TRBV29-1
TGCAGCGTTGAAGGACAGGGATACGAGCAGTACTTC
CSVEGQGYEQYF
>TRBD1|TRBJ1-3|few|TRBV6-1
TGTGCCAGCAGTGGACATCTAGAATGGGGACAGGGACCCTCTGGAAACACCATATATTTT
CASSGHLEWGQGPSGNTIYF
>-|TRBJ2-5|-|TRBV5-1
TGCGCCAGCGGGTATTCGGGGGGCACTATTAAAGAGACCCAGTACTTC
CASGYSGGTIKETQYF
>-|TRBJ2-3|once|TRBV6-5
TGTGCCACCCGGCGCCTTGGGGCAGATACGCAGTATTTT
CATRRLGADTQYF
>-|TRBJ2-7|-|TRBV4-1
TGCGCCAGCAGCCAGCCGCCCCCTGGCGGCGAGCAGTACTTC
CASSQPPPGGEQYF
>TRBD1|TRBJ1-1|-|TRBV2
TGTGCCAGCAGCAATGACAGGGTGAACACTGAAGCTTTCTTT
CASSNDRVNTEAFF
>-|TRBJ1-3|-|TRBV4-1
TGCGCCAGCAGCCAAGGCCCTTGGAGGGGAAACACCATATATTTT
CASSQGPWRGNTIYF
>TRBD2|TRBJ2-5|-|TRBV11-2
TGTGCCAGCAGCCCCCGGACTAGCGGGGAGACCCAGTACTTC
CASSPRTSGETQYF
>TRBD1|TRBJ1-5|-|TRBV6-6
TGTGCCAGCAGCCCGCACAGGGGGAGAGACAATCAGCCCCAGCATTTT
CASSPHRGRDNQPQHF
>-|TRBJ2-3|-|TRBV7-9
TGTGCCAGCAGTATAGGCCCGAGAACTCTAATGGATACGCAGTATTTT
CASSIGPRTLMDTQYF
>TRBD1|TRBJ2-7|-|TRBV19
TGTGCCAGTAGTATTCTTGCGGGACAGGCGGCCTACGAGCAGTACTTC
CASSILAGQAAYEQYF
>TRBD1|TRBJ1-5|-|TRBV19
TGTGCCAGTAGTATTAGGGACAGGATGTTCGGCAATCAGCCCCAGCATTTT
CASSIRDRMFGNQPQHF
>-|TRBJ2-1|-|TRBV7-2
TGTGCCAGCAGCTTAGGGGGGGACCGTTCCGGTGAGCAGTTCTTC
CASSLGGDRSGEQFF